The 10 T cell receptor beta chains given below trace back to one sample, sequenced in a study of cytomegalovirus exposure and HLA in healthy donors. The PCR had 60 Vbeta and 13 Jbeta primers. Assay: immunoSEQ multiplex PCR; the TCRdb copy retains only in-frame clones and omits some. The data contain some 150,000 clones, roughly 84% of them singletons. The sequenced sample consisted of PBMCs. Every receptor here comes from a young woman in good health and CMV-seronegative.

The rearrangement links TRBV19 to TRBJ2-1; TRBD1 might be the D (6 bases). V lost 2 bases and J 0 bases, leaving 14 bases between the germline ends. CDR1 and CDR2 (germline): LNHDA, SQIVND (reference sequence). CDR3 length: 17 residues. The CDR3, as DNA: TGTGCCAGTAGTATAAGGGCAGGGGATTCCTCCTACAATGAGCAGTTCTTC. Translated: CASSIRAGDSSYNEQFF.

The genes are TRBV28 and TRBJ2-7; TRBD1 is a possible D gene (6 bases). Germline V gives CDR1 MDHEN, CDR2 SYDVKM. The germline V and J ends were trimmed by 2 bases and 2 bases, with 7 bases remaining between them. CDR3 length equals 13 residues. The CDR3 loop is CASSLGDTYEQYF. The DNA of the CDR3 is TGTGCCAGCAGTTTAGGGGACACCTACGAGCAGTACTTC.

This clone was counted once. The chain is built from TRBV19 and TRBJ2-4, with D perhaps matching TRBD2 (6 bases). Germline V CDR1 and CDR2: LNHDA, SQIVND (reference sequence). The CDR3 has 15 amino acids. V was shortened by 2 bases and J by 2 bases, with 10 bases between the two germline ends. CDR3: CASSIPRDSKNIQYF. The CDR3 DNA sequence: TGTGCCAGTAGTATACCGCGGGACTCCAAAAACATTCAGTACTTC.

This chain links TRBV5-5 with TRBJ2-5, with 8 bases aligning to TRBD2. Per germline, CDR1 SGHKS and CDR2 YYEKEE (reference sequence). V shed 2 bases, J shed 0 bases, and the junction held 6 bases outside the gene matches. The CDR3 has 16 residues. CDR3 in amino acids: CASSFFSGVYQETQYF. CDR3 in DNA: TGTGCCAGCAGCTTTTTTAGCGGGGTGTACCAAGAGACCCAGTACTTC. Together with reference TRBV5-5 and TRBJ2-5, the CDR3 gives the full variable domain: DAGVTQSPTHLIKTRGQQVTLRCSPISGHKSVSWYQQVLGQGPQFIFQYYEKEERGRGNFPDRFSARQFPNYSSELNVNALLLGDSALYLCASSFFSGVYQETQYFGPGTRLLVL.

CDR3 coding DNA: TGTGCCAGCGGGGACAGCATCTACGAGCAGTACTTC. Translation: CASGDSIYEQYF. This chain uses TRBV28 with TRBJ2-7, with 7 bases that match TRBD1. In germline, CDR1 is MDHEN, CDR2 SYDVKM. This CDR3 comprises 12 residues. With 8 bases clipped from V and 3 bases from J, the junction kept 4 bases outside the gene matches.

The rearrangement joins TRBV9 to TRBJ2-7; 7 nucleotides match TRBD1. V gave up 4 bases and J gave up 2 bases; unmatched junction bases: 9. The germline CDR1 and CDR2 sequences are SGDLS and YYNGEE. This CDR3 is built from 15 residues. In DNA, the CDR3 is TGTGCCAGCAGCCCGGCCGGGCAGGGGGCCTACGAGCAGTACTTC. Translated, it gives CASSPAGQGAYEQYF. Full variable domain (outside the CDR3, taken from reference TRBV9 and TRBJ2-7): DSGVTQTPKHLITATGQRVTLRCSPRSGDLSVYWYQQSLDQGLQFLIQYYNGEERAKGNILERFSAQQFPDLHSELNLSSLELGDSALYFCASSPAGQGAYEQYFGPGTRLTVT.

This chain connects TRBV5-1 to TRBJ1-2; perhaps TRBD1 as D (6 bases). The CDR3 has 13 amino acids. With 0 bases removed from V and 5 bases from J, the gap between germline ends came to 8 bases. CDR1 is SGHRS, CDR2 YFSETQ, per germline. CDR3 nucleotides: TGCGCCAGCAGCTTGGGAGGGGGTTATGGCTACACCTTC. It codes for CASSLGGGYGYTF.

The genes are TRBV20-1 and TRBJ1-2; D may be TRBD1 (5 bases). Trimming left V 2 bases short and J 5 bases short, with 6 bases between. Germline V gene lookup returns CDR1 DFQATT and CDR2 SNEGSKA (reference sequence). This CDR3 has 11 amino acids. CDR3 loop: CSARTGYGYTF. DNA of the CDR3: TGCAGTGCTAGAACAGGTTATGGCTACACCTTC.

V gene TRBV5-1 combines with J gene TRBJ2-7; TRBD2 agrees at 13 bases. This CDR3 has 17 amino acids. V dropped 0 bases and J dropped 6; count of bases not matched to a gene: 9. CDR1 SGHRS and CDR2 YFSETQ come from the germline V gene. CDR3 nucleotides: TGCGCCAGCAGCTTGGAACGGGGGACTAGCGGGATCTGCGAGCAGTACTTC. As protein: CASSLERGTSGICEQYF.

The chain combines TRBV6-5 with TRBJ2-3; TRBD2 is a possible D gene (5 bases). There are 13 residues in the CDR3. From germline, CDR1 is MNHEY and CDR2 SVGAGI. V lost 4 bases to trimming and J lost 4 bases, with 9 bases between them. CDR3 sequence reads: CASSWEPSDTQYF. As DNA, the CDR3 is TGTGCCAGCAGTTGGGAGCCCTCAGATACGCAGTATTTT.